A selection of T cell receptor beta chains follows, all from one sample in a study of cytomegalovirus exposure and HLA in healthy donors. The assay was immunoSEQ multiplex PCR, and TCRdb's table has in-frame clones only and misses some. The data show more than 85,000 clones, roughly 90% seen once. The sequencing input was PBMCs. The receptors shown here come from a woman aged 25 to 39 in good health and CMV-seropositive. The CDR3 runs from the conserved cysteine through the conserved F or W. D genes are given only for firm matches. Expanded clones get a size class; other rows say once, few or many, or leave the size out.

.	TRBV27	TRBJ2-3	TRBD2	CASKRSGIFSTDTQYF	TGTGCCAGCAAGCGAAGCGGGATCTTTAGCACAGATACGCAGTATTTT
.	TRBV7-8	TRBJ1-2	.	CASSHPGTSVNYGYTF	TGTGCCAGCAGCCATCCAGGGACTTCGGTAAACTATGGCTACACCTTC
.	TRBV7-9	TRBJ2-5	TRBD2	CASSRTSETQYF	TGTGCCAGCAGCCGGACTAGCGAGACCCAGTACTTC
.	TRBV28	TRBJ1-2	.	CASSISRVVENYGYTF	TGTGCCAGCAGTATCTCCAGGGTGGTAGAAAACTATGGCTACACCTTC
.	TRBV5-1	TRBJ1-2	.	CASSMPPGGANYGYTF	TGCGCCAGCAGCATGCCTCCGGGGGGGGCCAACTATGGCTACACCTTC
once	TRBV11-2	TRBJ1-1	.	CASSLQGGGYTEAFF	TGTGCCAGCAGCCTACAAGGGGGGGGTTACACTGAAGCTTTCTTT
.	TRBV5-1	TRBJ2-1	.	CASLGYYNEQFF	TGCGCCAGCCTGGGCTACTACAATGAGCAGTTCTTC
few	TRBV6-1	TRBJ2-7	.	CASRRTEDSYEQYF	TGTGCCAGCCGCCGCACAGAAGACTCCTACGAGCAGTACTTC
.	TRBV29-1	TRBJ2-1	TRBD2	CSAPTSGYNEQFF	TGCAGCGCCCCGACTAGCGGGTACAATGAGCAGTTCTTC
few	TRBV28	TRBJ1-5	.	CASRWGGLKQPQHF	TGTGCCAGCAGATGGGGGGGGCTGAAGCAGCCCCAGCATTTT
.	TRBV27	TRBJ1-1	.	CASSSGLRTSEAFF	TGTGCCAGCAGTAGCGGGCTCCGTACTTCTGAAGCTTTCTTT
.	TRBV7-9	TRBJ2-1	TRBD1	CASRTGAAYNEQFF	TGTGCCAGCAGAACAGGGGCCGCCTACAATGAGCAGTTCTTC
.	TRBV9	TRBJ1-5	.	CASSGHQPQHF	TGTGCCAGCAGCGGGCATCAGCCCCAGCATTTT
.	TRBV19	TRBJ1-6	TRBD1	CASSDPTGGPTWAPLHF	TGTGCCAGTAGTGACCCGACAGGGGGCCCTACCTGGGCACCCCTCCACTTT
few	TRBV4-1	TRBJ2-7	.	CASSQWAVSYEQYF	TGCGCCAGCAGCCAATGGGCAGTCTCCTACGAGCAGTACTTC
.	TRBV19	TRBJ2-5	.	CASSIGQQETQYF	TGTGCCAGTAGTATAGGGCAGCAAGAGACCCAGTACTTC
.	TRBV7-2	TRBJ1-2	TRBD1	CASSSGGPSYGYTF	TGTGCCAGCAGCTCAGGGGGCCCCAGCTATGGCTACACCTTC
.	TRBV29-1	TRBJ1-2	.	CSGRTAAGYTF	TGCAGCGGACGGACAGCCGCTGGCTACACCTTC
.	TRBV7-2	TRBJ2-2	.	CASSLARVNTGELFF	TGTGCCAGCAGCTTAGCCAGGGTAAACACCGGGGAGCTGTTTTTT
few	TRBV5-4	TRBJ1-2	.	CASSLDAGDYYGYTF	TGTGCCAGCAGCTTGGATGCAGGGGATTACTATGGCTACACCTTC
.	TRBV6-6	TRBJ1-5	TRBD1	CASSPPGGGQPQHF	TGTGCCAGCAGCCCCCCAGGGGGAGGTCAGCCCCAGCATTTT
few	TRBV25-1	TRBJ2-6	.	CASSDSSGANVLTF	TGTGCCAGCAGTGACAGCTCTGGGGCCAACGTCCTGACTTTC
.	TRBV10-3	TRBJ2-5	.	CAIRSGDQETQYF	TGTGCCATCAGATCGGGAGACCAAGAGACCCAGTACTTC
.	TRBV6-1	TRBJ2-5	TRBD1	CASSEWDRGAWETQYF	TGTGCCAGCAGTGAATGGGACAGGGGGGCGTGGGAGACCCAGTACTTC
.	TRBV25-1	TRBJ2-2	TRBD2	CASSDPKAGGPAGELFF	TGTGCCAGCAGTGATCCTAAAGCGGGAGGGCCCGCCGGGGAGCTGTTTTTT
.	TRBV28	TRBJ1-5	.	CASSRDQGSYQPQHF	TGTGCCAGCAGTAGGGATCAGGGCTCCTATCAGCCCCAGCATTTT
.	TRBV7-8	TRBJ2-7	TRBD2	CASSPETSRQYF	TGTGCCAGCAGCCCAGAGACTAGCCGGCAGTACTTC
.	TRBV7-2	TRBJ1-6	TRBD1	CASRLDRAGNSPLHF	TGTGCCAGCAGACTGGACAGGGCGGGTAATTCACCCCTCCACTTT
.	TRBV7-9	TRBJ2-5	TRBD1	CASSLTGLSETQYF	TGTGCCAGCAGCTTGACAGGGCTGAGTGAGACCCAGTACTTC
.	TRBV5-6	TRBJ2-7	.	CASSLTLHEQYF	TGTGCCAGCAGCTTGACCCTACACGAGCAGTACTTC
.	TRBV10-1	TRBJ2-1	TRBD2	CASSSLAGGRNEQFF	TGCGCCAGCAGCTCACTAGCGGGAGGTCGGAATGAGCAGTTCTTC